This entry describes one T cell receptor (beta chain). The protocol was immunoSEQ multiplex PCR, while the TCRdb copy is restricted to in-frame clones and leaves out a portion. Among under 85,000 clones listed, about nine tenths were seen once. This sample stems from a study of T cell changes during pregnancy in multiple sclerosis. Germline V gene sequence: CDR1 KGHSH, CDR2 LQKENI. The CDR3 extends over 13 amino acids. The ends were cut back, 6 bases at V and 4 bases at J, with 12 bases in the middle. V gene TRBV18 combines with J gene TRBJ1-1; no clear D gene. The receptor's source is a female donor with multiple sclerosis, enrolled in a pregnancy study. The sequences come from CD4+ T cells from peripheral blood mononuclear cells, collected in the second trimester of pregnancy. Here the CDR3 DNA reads TGTGCCAGCTCCACCGGGGTGGGCACTGAAGCTTTCTTT. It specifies CASSTGVGTEAFF.